The 4 T cell receptor beta chains listed next were all sequenced from one sample in a study of cytomegalovirus exposure and HLA in healthy donors. PCR primers comprised 60 Vbeta and 13 Jbeta primers. The table came from immunoSEQ multiplex PCR; TCRdb's copy has only in-frame clones and leaves some out. This sample has more than 110,000 clones; 60% to 80% occur once, and the top ten carry 1.5% to 2%. Sequencing input: PBMCs. All receptors derive from a woman younger than 45 in good health and CMV-seronegative.

The chain has TRBV30 and TRBJ1-2, with 9 bases lining up with TRBD1. Germline V gene sequence: CDR1 GTSNPN, CDR2 SVGIG (reference sequence). Losses at the gene ends were 1 base for V and 1 base for J; bases not matched to a gene: 1. CDR3 size: 14 residues. The DNA for the CDR3 is TGTGCCTGGAGTGAGGGACAGGGTAACTATGGCTACACCTTC. Residues: CAWSEGQGNYGYTF.

The J gene is TRBJ2-1, the V gene TRBV4-1, with D perhaps TRBD2 (6 bases). V gave up 4 bases and J gave up 5 bases, with 15 bases separating them. The length of the CDR3 is 15 residues. Germline CDR1 and CDR2: MGHRA and YSYEKL. The CDR3 nucleotides are TGCGCCAGCAGCCTTCCTAGCGCTCCCAACAATGAGCAGTTCTTC. Its translation: CASSLPSAPNNEQFF.

This clone was found a few times. This chain uses TRBV6-5 with TRBJ2-3; maybe TRBD2 (6 bases). The germline V and J ends were trimmed by 8 bases and 1 base, with 16 bases remaining between them. The germline V gene has CDR1 MNHEY and CDR2 SVGAGI. This CDR3 is built from 15 residues. CDR3 in DNA: TGTGCCAGCCGTCGTCGGGGGTGGGGCACAGATACGCAGTATTTT. It is translated as CASRRRGWGTDTQYF.

The chain employs TRBV6-1 and TRBJ2-1, with 7 bases lining up with TRBD1. Germline values: CDR1 MNHNS, CDR2 SASEGT. The junction had 8 bases not matched to a gene; V was cut back by 5 bases and J by 4 bases. This CDR3 comprises 15 residues. The CDR3 sequence is CASSPTGTEYNEQFF. CDR3 in DNA: TGTGCCAGCAGTCCGACCGGGACAGAATACAATGAGCAGTTCTTC.